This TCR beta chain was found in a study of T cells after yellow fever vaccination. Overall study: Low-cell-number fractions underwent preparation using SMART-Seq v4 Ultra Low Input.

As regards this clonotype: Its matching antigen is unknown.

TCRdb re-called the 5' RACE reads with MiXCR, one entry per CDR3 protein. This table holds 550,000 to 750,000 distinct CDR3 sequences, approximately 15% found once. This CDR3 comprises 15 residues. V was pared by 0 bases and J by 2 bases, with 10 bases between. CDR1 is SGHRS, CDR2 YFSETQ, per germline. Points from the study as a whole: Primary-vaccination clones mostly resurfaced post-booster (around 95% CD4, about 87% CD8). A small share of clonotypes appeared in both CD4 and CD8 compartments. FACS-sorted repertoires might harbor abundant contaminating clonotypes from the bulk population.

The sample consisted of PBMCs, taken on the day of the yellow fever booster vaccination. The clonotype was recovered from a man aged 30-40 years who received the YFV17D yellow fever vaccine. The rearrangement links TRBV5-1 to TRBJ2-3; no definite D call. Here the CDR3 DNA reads TGCGCCAGCAGCTTGGTGAGACCTTACACAGATACGCAGTATTTT. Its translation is CASSLVRPYTDTQYF.